These T cell receptor beta chains were read from a single sample in a study of identical twins. One entry per CDR3 protein, called by TCRdb with MiXCR from the 5' RACE reads. The sample holds 690,000 or so distinct CDR3 sequences, under 9% seen once. In addition, the sample was reused for a study of yellow fever vaccine responses in identical twins.

Sequencing input: PBMCs. Receptor source: a woman between 18 and 30 years old in good health. CDR3s include the opening cysteine and the closing phenylalanine or tryptophan. A D gene is named only where the DNA matches it firmly. Expanded clones get a size class; other rows say once, few or many, or leave the size out.

d_call j_call clone_size v_call cdr3_aa cdr3_nt
TRBD2 TRBJ2-3 few TRBV24-1 CATSDKGTSRDTQYF TGTGCCACCAGTGACAAAGGGACTAGTCGTGATACGCAGTATTTT
TRBD1 TRBJ2-1 many TRBV5-1 CASSLGGASYNEQFF TGCGCCAGCAGCTTAGGGGGCGCGTCCTACAATGAGCAGTTCTTC
NA TRBJ2-5 many TRBV29-1 CSVAGGQETQYF TGCAGCGTAGCGGGCGGACAAGAGACCCAGTACTTC
NA TRBJ2-2 many TRBV10-1 CASSESGQSTGELFF TGCGCCAGCAGTGAGTCTGGACAGAGCACCGGGGAGCTGTTTTTT
TRBD2 TRBJ2-3 many TRBV10-3 CAVLAGEKTDTQYF TGTGCCGTCTTAGCGGGAGAGAAGACAGATACGCAGTATTTT
TRBD1 TRBJ2-2 many TRBV18 CASSPPRGQGNTGELFF TGTGCCAGCTCACCACCGCGTGGACAGGGGAACACCGGGGAGCTGTTTTTT
TRBD2 TRBJ2-5 few TRBV11-2 CASSLGTSWDQYF TGTGCCAGCAGCTTAGGGACTAGCTGGGACCAGTACTTC
TRBD2 TRBJ2-2 many TRBV6-2/TRBV6-3 CASSKLAGAPSTGELFF TGTGCCAGCAGCAAACTAGCGGGAGCCCCGAGCACCGGGGAGCTGTTTTTT
TRBD2 TRBJ2-1 many TRBV12-3/TRBV12-4 CASSPPRLAGGPGAYNEQFF TGTGCCAGCAGTCCCCCCAGACTAGCGGGAGGTCCCGGGGCCTACAATGAGCAGTTCTTC
TRBD1 TRBJ1-1 NA TRBV11-2 CASSSRDRGLTPNTEAFF TGTGCCAGCAGCTCCCGGGACAGGGGGCTGACTCCGAACACTGAAGCTTTCTTT
TRBD1 TRBJ2-5 few TRBV7-9 CASSLGQGIEETQYF TGTGCCAGCAGCCTAGGACAGGGGATAGAAGAGACCCAGTACTTC
TRBD1 TRBJ2-3 NA TRBV6-1 CASMRQGAGDTQYF TGTGCCAGCATGAGACAGGGGGCAGGGGATACGCAGTATTTT
TRBD1 TRBJ2-3 few TRBV29-1 CSVEGGQLSTDTQYF TGCAGCGTTGAAGGGGGACAGTTATCCACAGATACGCAGTATTTT
NA TRBJ2-1 NA TRBV11-1 CASSPHQGGLFSYNEQFF TGTGCCAGCAGCCCCCATCAGGGGGGTTTATTCTCCTACAATGAGCAGTTCTTC
NA TRBJ2-1 many TRBV5-1 CASNSQVDNEQFF TGCGCCAGCAACAGTCAGGTAGATAATGAGCAGTTCTTC
TRBD2 TRBJ2-7 NA TRBV29-1 CSVRGLAGSYEQYF TGCAGCGTTCGGGGGCTAGCGGGGTCCTACGAGCAGTACTTC
TRBD1 TRBJ1-6 few TRBV4-3 CASSLSTGDNSPLHF TGCGCCAGCAGCCTGTCGACAGGGGATAATTCACCCCTCCACTTT
TRBD1 TRBJ2-1 many TRBV29-1 CSVKGAVGTTYNEQFF TGCAGCGTGAAGGGGGCGGTGGGGACAACCTACAATGAGCAGTTCTTC
NA TRBJ1-1 NA TRBV20-1 CSATTGMNTEAFF TGCAGTGCTACTACGGGGATGAACACTGAAGCTTTCTTT
NA TRBJ1-2 NA TRBV6-2/TRBV6-3 CASSFPGRTNYGYTF TGTGCCAGCAGTTTTCCGGGACGGACTAACTATGGCTACACCTTC
NA TRBJ2-2 many TRBV20-1 CSASSPAQNTGELFF TGCAGTGCTAGCTCCCCCGCCCAGAACACCGGGGAGCTGTTTTTT
NA TRBJ2-5 few TRBV5-5 CASSLVGQPYQETQYF TGTGCCAGCAGCTTGGTGGGACAACCGTACCAAGAGACCCAGTACTTC
NA TRBJ1-1 many TRBV4-1 CASSLKINTEAFF TGCGCCAGCAGCTTGAAGATAAACACTGAAGCTTTCTTT
NA TRBJ2-7 NA TRBV6-2/TRBV6-3 CASEGNRPLDDEQYF TGTGCCAGCGAAGGGAACAGGCCCCTTGACGACGAGCAGTACTTC
NA TRBJ1-5 many TRBV5-1 CASSLEAGNQPQHF TGCGCCAGCAGCTTGGAGGCAGGGAATCAGCCCCAGCATTTT
NA TRBJ2-1 few TRBV24-1 CATSENGGGWTSYNEQFF TGTGCCACCAGTGAGAATGGGGGGGGCTGGACCTCCTACAATGAGCAGTTCTTC
TRBD2 TRBJ2-7 NA TRBV20-1 CSARQLAGVMYEQYF TGCAGTGCTAGACAATTAGCGGGAGTCATGTACGAGCAGTACTTC
NA TRBJ2-2 few TRBV27 CAVGSTAGTEHTGELFF TGTGCCGTTGGGAGCACAGCGGGGACAGAGCACACCGGGGAGCTGTTTTTT
NA TRBJ1-1 NA TRBV7-9 CASSPRTVGGTEAFF TGTGCCAGCAGCCCTAGGACAGTGGGGGGTACTGAAGCTTTCTTT
NA TRBJ2-7 many TRBV7-3 CASSPDGGAYYEQYF TGTGCCAGCAGTCCAGATGGAGGGGCTTATTACGAGCAGTACTTC
NA TRBJ2-3 few TRBV15 CATSGVDVNTDTQYF TGTGCCACCAGCGGAGTGGACGTCAACACAGATACGCAGTATTTT
NA TRBJ2-3 few TRBV7-3 CASSLTEASTDTQYF TGTGCCAGCAGCTTAACCGAAGCCTCCACAGATACGCAGTATTTT